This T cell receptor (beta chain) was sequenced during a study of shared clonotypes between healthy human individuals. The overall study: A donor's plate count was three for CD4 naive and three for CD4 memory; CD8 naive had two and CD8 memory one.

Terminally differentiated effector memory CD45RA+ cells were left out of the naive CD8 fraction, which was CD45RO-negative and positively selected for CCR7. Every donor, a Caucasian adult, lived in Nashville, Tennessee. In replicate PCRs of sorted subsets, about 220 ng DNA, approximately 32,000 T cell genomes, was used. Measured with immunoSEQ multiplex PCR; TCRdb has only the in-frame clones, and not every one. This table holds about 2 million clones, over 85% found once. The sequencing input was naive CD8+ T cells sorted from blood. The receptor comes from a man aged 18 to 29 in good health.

The CDR3 DNA is TGTGCCAGCAGCTTACTAGCGGGAGAGGGAGGAGATACGCAGTATTTT. It yields the protein CASSLLAGEGGDTQYF. The chain has TRBV11-2 and TRBJ2-3; TRBD2 agrees at 10 bases. With 2 bases clipped from V and 5 bases from J, the junction kept 7 bases outside the gene matches. Per germline, CDR1 SGHAT and CDR2 FQNNGV. The CDR3 covers 16 residues.